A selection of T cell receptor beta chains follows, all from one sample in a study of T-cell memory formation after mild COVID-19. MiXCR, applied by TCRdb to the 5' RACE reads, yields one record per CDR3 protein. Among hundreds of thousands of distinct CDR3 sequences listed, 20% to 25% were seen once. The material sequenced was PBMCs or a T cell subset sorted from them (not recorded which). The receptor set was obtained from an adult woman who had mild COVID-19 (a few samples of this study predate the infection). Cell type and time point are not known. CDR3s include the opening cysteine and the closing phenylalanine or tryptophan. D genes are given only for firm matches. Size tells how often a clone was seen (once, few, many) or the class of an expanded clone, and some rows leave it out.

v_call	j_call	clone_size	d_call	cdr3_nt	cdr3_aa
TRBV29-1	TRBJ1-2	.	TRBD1	TGCAGCGTTACCGGGACAGGGGGCGTCCATGGCTACACCTTC	CSVTGTGGVHGYTF
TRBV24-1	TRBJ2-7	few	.	TGTGCCACCAGTGATCCGAACTCGCCCCTGAGCTCCTACGAGCAGTACTTC	CATSDPNSPLSSYEQYF
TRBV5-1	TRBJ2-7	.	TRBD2	TGCGCCAGCAGCTTGAGGTCGGCTAGCGGGAGGGCCTACGAGCAGTACTTC	CASSLRSASGRAYEQYF
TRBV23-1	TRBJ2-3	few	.	TGCGCCAGCAGTCGAGTATCTTTTGCAGATACGCAGTATTTT	CASSRVSFADTQYF
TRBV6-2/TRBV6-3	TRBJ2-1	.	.	TGTGCCAGCAGACCCAAGGGACTCTACGGTACCTACAATGAGCAGTTCTTC	CASRPKGLYGTYNEQFF
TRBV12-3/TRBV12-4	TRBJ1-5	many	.	TGTGCCAGCAAGGCCGGCTCAGGAGGTCAGCCCCAGCATTTT	CASKAGSGGQPQHF
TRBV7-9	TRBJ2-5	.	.	TGTGCCACCGACCGTGAGCGGAACCAAGAGACCCAGTACTTC	CATDRERNQETQYF
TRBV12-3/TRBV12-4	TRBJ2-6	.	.	TGTGCCAGCAGTTTAGCGGCTGGGGCCAACGTCCTGACTTTC	CASSLAAGANVLTF
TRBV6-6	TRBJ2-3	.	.	TGTGCCAGCAGTTACGACCACGAGGGGGGGGCCGCAGATACGCAGTATTTT	CASSYDHEGGAADTQYF
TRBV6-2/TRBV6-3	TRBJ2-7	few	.	TGTGCCAGCAGTCGGAGGATCTCCTACGAGCAGTACTTC	CASSRRISYEQYF
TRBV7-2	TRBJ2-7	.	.	TGTGCCAGCAGCTCCCTTCCGGGCTACGAGCAGTACTTC	CASSSLPGYEQYF
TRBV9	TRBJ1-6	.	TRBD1	TGTGCCAGCAGCGCAGGGGGGGATTCACCCCTCCACTTT	CASSAGGDSPLHF
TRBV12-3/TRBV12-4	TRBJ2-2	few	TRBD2	TGTGCCAGCAGTGTCGGGTGGCTAGCGGAGCCCACCGGGGAGCTGTTTTTT	CASSVGWLAEPTGELFF
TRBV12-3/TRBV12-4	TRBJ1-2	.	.	TGTGCCAGCAGTTTTAGCCTCGGACTGCTCTATGGCTACACCTTC	CASSFSLGLLYGYTF
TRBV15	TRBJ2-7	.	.	TGTGCCACCAGCAGAGAAGGAGGGGCCCTCTCCTACGAGCAGTACTTC	CATSREGGALSYEQYF
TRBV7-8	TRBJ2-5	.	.	TGTGCCAGCAGCTCCGAAAGGTCTTGGGCGGGGATCCAAGAGACCCAGTACTTC	CASSSERSWAGIQETQYF
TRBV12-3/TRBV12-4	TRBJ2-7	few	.	TGTGCCAGCAGTTTTGGACTACCCTACGAGCAGTACTTC	CASSFGLPYEQYF
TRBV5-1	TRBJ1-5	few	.	TGCGCCAGCAGCTTGGGATTCGGGAATGGCAATCAGCCCCAGCATTTT	CASSLGFGNGNQPQHF
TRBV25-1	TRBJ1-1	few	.	TGTGCCAGCAGTGAACAGAACACTGAAGCTTTCTTT	CASSEQNTEAFF
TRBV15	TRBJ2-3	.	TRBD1	TGTGCCACCAGCAGCAAGACAGGGGGTTCAGATACGCAGTATTTT	CATSSKTGGSDTQYF
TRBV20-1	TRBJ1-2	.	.	TGCAGTGCTTGGGGGGACCGAGCTAACTATGGCTACACCTTC	CSAWGDRANYGYTF
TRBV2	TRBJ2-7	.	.	TGTGCCAGCAGTGAGGGTTTTAGGGGTTCGTTCGACGAGCAGTACTTC	CASSEGFRGSFDEQYF
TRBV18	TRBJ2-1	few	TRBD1	TGTGCCAGCTCGTCAACAGGGGGCGACTACAATGAGCAGTTCTTC	CASSSTGGDYNEQFF
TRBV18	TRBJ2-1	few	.	TGTGCCAGCTCACGCCAGCCAGGGGCGTCCTACAATGAGCAGTTCTTC	CASSRQPGASYNEQFF
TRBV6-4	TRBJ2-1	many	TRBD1	TGTGCCAGCAGTGACGGACAGGAGTACAATGAGCAGTTCTTC	CASSDGQEYNEQFF
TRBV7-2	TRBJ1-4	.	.	TGTGCCAGCAGCGTGGACAGACAACTGTTTTTT	CASSVDRQLFF
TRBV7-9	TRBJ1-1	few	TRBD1	TGTGCCAGCAGCTATCCTAAGGACAGGGTGTCGAACACTGAAGCTTTCTTT	CASSYPKDRVSNTEAFF
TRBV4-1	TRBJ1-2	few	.	TGCGCCAGCAGCCAAGAGGAAGGGAACTATGGCTACACCTTC	CASSQEEGNYGYTF
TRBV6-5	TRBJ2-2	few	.	TGTGCCAGCGGCTCCCAGGGGAGCACCGGGGAGCTGTTTTTT	CASGSQGSTGELFF
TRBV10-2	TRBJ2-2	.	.	TGCGCCAGCAGTGGCGCCACCGCAGGGTCAGGCACCGGGGAGCTGTTTTTT	CASSGATAGSGTGELFF
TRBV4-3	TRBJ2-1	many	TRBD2	TGCGCCAGCAGCCAAGAGACTAGCGGGTACAATGAGCAGTTCTTC	CASSQETSGYNEQFF
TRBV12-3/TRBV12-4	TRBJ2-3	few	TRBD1	TGTGCCAGCAGCCTAACCGGGACAGGACATTCAGATACGCAGTATTTT	CASSLTGTGHSDTQYF
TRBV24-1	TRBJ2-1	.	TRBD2	TGTGCCACCAGACTAGCGGGAGAGGGCAATGAGCAGTTCTTC	CATRLAGEGNEQFF
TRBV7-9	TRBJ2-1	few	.	TGTGCCAGCAGACAGTGGGGTTCCATACCAAGTTCCTCCTACAATGAGCAGTTCTTC	CASRQWGSIPSSSYNEQFF
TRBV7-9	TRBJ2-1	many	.	TGTGCCAGCAGCTTAGCACTCCGAGGGAACCATGAGCAGTTCTTC	CASSLALRGNHEQFF
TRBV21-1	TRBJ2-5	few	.	TGTGCCAGCAGCAAAAGAGGAGAGACCCAGTACTTC	CASSKRGETQYF
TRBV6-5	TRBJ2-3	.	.	TGTGCCAGCAGACCCCGCGTTGTAGCAGATACGCAGTATTTT	CASRPRVVADTQYF
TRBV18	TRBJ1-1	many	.	TGTGCCAGCTCACTCAGGACCGCGAGGAACACTGAAGCTTTCTTT	CASSLRTARNTEAFF
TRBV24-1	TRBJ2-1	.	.	TGTGCCACCAGTGATTACACATGGTCGAGCTCCTACAATGAGCAGTTCTTC	CATSDYTWSSSYNEQFF
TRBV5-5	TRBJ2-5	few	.	TGTGCCAGCAGGTTCCTAGGGGGGGTAGAGACCCAGTACTTC	CASRFLGGVETQYF
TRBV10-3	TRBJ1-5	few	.	TGTGCCATCAGTCTCCAATTGGGAAATCAGCCCCAGCATTTT	CAISLQLGNQPQHF
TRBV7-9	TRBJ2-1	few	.	TGTGCCAGCAGCTGGGGGCAGGGGAGGAACAATGAGCAGTTCTTC	CASSWGQGRNNEQFF
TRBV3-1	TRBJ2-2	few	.	TGTGCCAGCAGCCAAGGGCCCAGCGCCGGGGAGCTGTTTTTT	CASSQGPSAGELFF
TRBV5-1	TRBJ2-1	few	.	TGCGCCAGCAGCTCCCTGACTAAGTCCTACAATGAGCAGTTCTTC	CASSSLTKSYNEQFF
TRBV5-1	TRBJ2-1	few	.	TGCGCCAGCAGCTTATCGGCCAGCTCCTACAATGAGCAGTTCTTC	CASSLSASSYNEQFF
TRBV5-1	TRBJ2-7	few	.	TGCGCCAGCAGCTATGGGACTCTCTACGAGCAGTACTTC	CASSYGTLYEQYF
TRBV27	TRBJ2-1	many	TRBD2	TGTGCCAGCAGTAGTAGCGGGAGGGCCTACAATGAGCAGTTCTTC	CASSSSGRAYNEQFF